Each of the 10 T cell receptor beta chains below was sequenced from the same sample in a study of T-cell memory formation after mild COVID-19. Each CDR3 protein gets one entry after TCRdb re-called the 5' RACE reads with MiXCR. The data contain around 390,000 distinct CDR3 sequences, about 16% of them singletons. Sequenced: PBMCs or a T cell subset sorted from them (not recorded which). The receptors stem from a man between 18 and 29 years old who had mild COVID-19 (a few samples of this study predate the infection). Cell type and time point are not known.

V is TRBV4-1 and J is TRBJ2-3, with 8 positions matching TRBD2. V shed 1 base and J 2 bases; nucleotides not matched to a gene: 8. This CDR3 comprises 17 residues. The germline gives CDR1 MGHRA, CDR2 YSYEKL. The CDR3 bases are TGCGCCAGCAGCCAAGGACCACCAGCGGGAGCCACAGATACGCAGTATTTT. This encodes CASSQGPPAGATDTQYF.

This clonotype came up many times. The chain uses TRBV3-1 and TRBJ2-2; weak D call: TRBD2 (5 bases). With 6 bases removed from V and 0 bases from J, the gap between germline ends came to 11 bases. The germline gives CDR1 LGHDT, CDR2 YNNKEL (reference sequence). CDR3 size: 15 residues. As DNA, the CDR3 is TGTGCCAGCAGAGCGCCACTAGCGAACACCGGGGAGCTGTTTTTT. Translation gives CASRAPLANTGELFF.

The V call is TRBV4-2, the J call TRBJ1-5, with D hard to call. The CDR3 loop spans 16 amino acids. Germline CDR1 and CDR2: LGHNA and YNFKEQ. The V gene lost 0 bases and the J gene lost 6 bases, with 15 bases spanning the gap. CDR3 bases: TGTGCCAGCAGCCAAGAGGATGTGGGAGCCCCTCAGCCCCAGCATTTT. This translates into CASSQEDVGAPQPQHF.

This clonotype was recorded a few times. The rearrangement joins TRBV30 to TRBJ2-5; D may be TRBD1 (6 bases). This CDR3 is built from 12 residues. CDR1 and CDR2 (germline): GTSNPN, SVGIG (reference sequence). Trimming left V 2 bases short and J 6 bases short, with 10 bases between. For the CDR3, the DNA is TGTGCCTGGAGTCGAGGGGGTCAGACCCAGTACTTC. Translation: CAWSRGGQTQYF.

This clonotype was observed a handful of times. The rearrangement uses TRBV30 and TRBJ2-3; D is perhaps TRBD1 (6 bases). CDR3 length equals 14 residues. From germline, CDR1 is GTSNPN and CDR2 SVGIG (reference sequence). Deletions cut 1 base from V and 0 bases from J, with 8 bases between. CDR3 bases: TGTGCCTGGAGTGGAACAGGGAGCACAGATACGCAGTATTTT. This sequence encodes CAWSGTGSTDTQYF.

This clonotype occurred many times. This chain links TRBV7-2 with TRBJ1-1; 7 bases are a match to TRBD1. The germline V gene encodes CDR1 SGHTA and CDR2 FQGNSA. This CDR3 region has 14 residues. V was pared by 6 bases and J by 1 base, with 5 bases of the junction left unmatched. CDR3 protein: CASSSRTGNTEAFF. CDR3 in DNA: TGTGCCAGCAGTAGTCGGACAGGGAACACTGAAGCTTTCTTT. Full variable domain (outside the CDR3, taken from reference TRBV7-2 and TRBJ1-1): GAGVSQSPSNKVTEKGKDVELRCDPISGHTALYWYRQSLGQGLEFLIYFQGNSAPDKSGLPSDRFSAERTGGSVSTLTIQRTQQEDSAVYLCASSSRTGNTEAFFGQGTRLTVV.

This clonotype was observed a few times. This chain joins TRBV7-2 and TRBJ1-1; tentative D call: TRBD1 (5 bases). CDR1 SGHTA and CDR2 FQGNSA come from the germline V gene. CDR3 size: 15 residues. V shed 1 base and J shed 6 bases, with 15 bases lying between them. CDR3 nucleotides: TGTGCCAGCAGCTTAGTGGCCGGGGTGGGGGCTGAAGCTTTCTTT. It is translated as CASSLVAGVGAEAFF.

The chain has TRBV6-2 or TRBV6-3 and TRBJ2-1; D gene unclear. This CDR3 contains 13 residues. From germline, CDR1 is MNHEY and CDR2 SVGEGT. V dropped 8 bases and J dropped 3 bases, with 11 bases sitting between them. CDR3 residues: CASSPSYYNEQFF. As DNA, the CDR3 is TGTGCCAGCTCGCCTTCCTACTACAATGAGCAGTTCTTC.

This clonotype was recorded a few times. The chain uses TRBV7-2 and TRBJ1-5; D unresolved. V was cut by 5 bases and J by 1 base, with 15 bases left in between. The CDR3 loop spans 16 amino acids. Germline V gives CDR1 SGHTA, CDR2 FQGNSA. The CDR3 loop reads CASSQRGGMSNQPQHF. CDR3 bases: TGTGCCAGCAGCCAGAGAGGCGGGATGAGCAATCAGCCCCAGCATTTT.

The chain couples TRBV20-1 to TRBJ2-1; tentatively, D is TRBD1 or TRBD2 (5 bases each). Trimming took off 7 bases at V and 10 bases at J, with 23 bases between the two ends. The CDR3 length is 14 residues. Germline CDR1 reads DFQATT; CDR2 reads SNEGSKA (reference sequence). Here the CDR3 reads CSGSDRDPSWEQFF. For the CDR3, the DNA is TGCAGTGGCTCAGACCGGGACCCCTCGTGGGAGCAGTTCTTC.